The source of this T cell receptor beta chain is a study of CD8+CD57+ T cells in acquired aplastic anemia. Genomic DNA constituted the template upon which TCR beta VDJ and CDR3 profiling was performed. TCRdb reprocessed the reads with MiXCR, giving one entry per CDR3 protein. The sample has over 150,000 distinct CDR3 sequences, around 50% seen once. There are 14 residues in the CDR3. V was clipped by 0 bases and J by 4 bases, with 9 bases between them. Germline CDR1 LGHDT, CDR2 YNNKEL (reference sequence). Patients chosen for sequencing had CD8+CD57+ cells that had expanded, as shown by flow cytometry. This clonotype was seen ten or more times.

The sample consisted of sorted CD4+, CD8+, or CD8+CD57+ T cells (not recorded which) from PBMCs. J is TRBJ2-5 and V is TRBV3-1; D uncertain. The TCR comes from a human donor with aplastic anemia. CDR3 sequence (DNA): TGTGCCAGCAGCCAAGAGTATAACAGAGAGACCCAGTACTTC. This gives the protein CASSQEYNRETQYF.